This entry is about one TCR beta chain. Its antigen is not yet known. Per-base qualities were not stored, and no clone one base away is much larger. In the ophthalmopathy patients, disease was moderately to severely active, with a Clinical Activity Score of 3 or more, a NOSPECS grade of 4 or more, and a duration of less than 3 months. Patients with uncontrolled infections, other autoimmune diseases, pregnancy or lactation were excluded. Diagnoses were established on the basis of clinical symptoms, serum thyroxine and TRAb, thyroid ultrasound, and orbital computed tomography. Ficoll-Paque density gradient centrifugation was used to isolate PBMCs from around 10 ml of fresh peripheral blood. Trizol reagent was used to extract total RNA, and RNA quality was then checked on an Agilent 2100 Bioanalyzer. These data are taken from a study of T cells in Graves' hyperthyroidism and ophthalmopathy (dated by TCRdb to 2018 to 2020). Regarding the research as a whole: Peripheral blood was collected at initial diagnosis, before any treatment. To identify TCR V-J signatures that set the groups apart, the researchers used a discovery cohort of 100 patients, made up of around 42 with Graves' ophthalmopathy and approximately 57 with stable Graves' hyperthyroidism. An independent validation cohort of 18 to 20 hyperthyroidism patients and about 16 patients who later progressed to ophthalmopathy tested prospective prediction of ophthalmopathy. The 100 discovery patients were divided at random into training and test sets in a 7:3 ratio. Thyroid tissue and blood T-cell repertoires from about six Graves' hyperthyroidism patients were also compared in the study. After sampling, hyperthyroidism patients received methimazole starting at 30 mg daily, and ophthalmopathy patients received high-dose intravenous methylprednisolone. The paper describes TCR Vbeta CDR3 sequencing of 130 to 150 peripheral blood samples, made up of roughly 40 ophthalmopathy patients, more than 70 hyperthyroidism patients and some 17 progressor patients. Broad study findings and their caveats: Ophthalmopathy was separated from stable hyperthyroidism by a 13 V-J signature model, with roughly 88% sensitivity and approximately 84% specificity obtained in cross-validation and 80%/75% obtained in testing. Sample size was not statistically predetermined, and investigators were not blinded to group allocation. Most expanded thyroid clonotypes (frequency above 0.001) were also detected in blood, a finding suggesting that blood repertoires may reflect thyroid immune responses. In validation, the model predicted progression to ophthalmopathy with just under 71% sensitivity and around 72% specificity, a median of 6.5 months before onset.

The TCR beta CDR3 regions were amplified from RNA transcripts. The first round of RT-PCR for the TCR CDR3 was performed with the HTBI primer set and the Qiagen OneStep RT-PCR kit. A second multiplex PCR round built the libraries, followed by size selection and purification. Paired-end sequencing of the libraries was performed with 100 bp reads on an Illumina HiSeq2000. On the authors' methods: Raw data were processed with SOAPnuke, discarding reads with adapters, uncalled bases, mean Phred below 15, or no exact constant-primer or identifier match. COPE v1.2.5 was used to merge high-quality paired reads, and clonotypes were defined as unique nucleotide sequences. MiTCR v1.1 was used to align clonotypes to the IMGT TRBV, TRBD and TRBJ reference segments. The analysis was restricted to V-J combinations with a frequency above 0.0001, which together covered about 99% of the repertoires. A TCS score was defined as the ratio between F50 (clonal expansion) and ExV (chaos), using BLOSUM62-based TCRdist between CDR3 peptides within each V-J. Welch's t-statistics and random forest reduced roughly 530 V-J features to about 12, which were used in a naive Bayes classifier (R e1071). TCRdb applied fastp at Q25 and MiXCR to the public reads, then kept only in-frame beta chains. Under each unique CDR3 protein, matching rows form one entry showing the most common genes and DNA. None of the V and J calls come from the authors' own analysis; TCRdb made them. Across this sample there are approximately 530,000 distinct CDR3 sequences, with about 20% seen only once. The top ten clones comprise 45% to 50% of the sample.

The TCR sequence derives from a middle-aged man with Graves' ophthalmopathy. What was sequenced was blood.

The CDR3 here reads CASSTPQGAYEQYF. The DNA reads as follows: TGTGCCAGCAGTACCCCCCAGGGGGCCTACGAGCAGTACTTC. Rearrangement joined TRBV6-2 or TRBV6-3 to TRBJ2-7, and 7 junctional nucleotides match TRBD1. Spanning cysteine to phenylalanine, the CDR3 consists of 14 amino acids. Only the CDR3 DNA is retained, 42 bases long and in frame from the first base. Trimmed from V: 5 bases; trimmed from J: 2 bases; junction bases lacking a gene match: 6. In the germline V gene, CDR1 corresponds to MNHEY and CDR2 to SVGEGT.